This is a list of T cell receptor beta chains from one sample in a study of T cells in localized non-small cell lung cancer. Repertoires were generated with immunoSEQ multiplex PCR, while TCRdb's copy carries only in-frame clones and drops some. The data contain around 30,000 clones, roughly 78% of them singletons. Sample: peripheral blood, taken before any cancer treatment. These receptors were obtained from a male donor aged 60 or over with stage II squamous cell lung carcinoma. Each CDR3 is given with its conserved first and last residue. The D gene is left open where the match is weak. Rows give clone size only sometimes, using once, few, many, or a class for an expanded clone.

j_gene,abundance,v_gene,d_gene,len,CDR3nt,CDR3aa
TRBJ2-7,medium-sized,TRBV19,-,14,TGTGCCAGTAGTATAGGTCTCTGGGGCTACGAGCAGTACTTC,CASSIGLWGYEQYF
TRBJ1-2,-,TRBV25-1,-,13,TGTGCCAGCTCTCCTGGGGCTAGCAACGGCTACACCTTC,CASSPGASNGYTF
TRBJ2-1,-,TRBV19,TRBD1,13,TGTGCCAGTGGACAGGGAAACTACAATGAGCAGTTCTTC,CASGQGNYNEQFF
TRBJ1-2,-,TRBV27,TRBD1,15,TGTGCCAGCAGTTTATCCCCCGGACAGGTCTATGGCTACACCTTC,CASSLSPGQVYGYTF
TRBJ2-7,-,TRBV19,-,15,TGTGCCAGTAGTATAGATTCAGGGACGGCAAACGAGCAGTACTTC,CASSIDSGTANEQYF
TRBJ1-1,-,TRBV11-3,-,13,TGTGCCAGCAGTCGGACGGGAAACACTGAAGCTTTCTTT,CASSRTGNTEAFF
TRBJ2-4,-,TRBV5-1,-,16,TGCGCCAGCAGCTACGACAGAGCTTTAGCCAAAAACATTCAGTACTTC,CASSYDRALAKNIQYF
TRBJ1-5,once,TRBV30,-,12,TGTGCCTGGAGTGAGGGGCTTCAGCCCCAGCATTTT,CAWSEGLQPQHF
TRBJ1-2,-,TRBV12-5,-,17,TGTGCTAGTGGTTTGGTCGGAGGATCAGTTCCTCACTATGGCTACACCTTC,CASGLVGGSVPHYGYTF
TRBJ1-4,-,TRBV5-1,-,15,TGCGCCAGCAGCTTGGATGGGACTGAAAGTGAAAAACTGTTTTTT,CASSLDGTESEKLFF
TRBJ1-3,-,TRBV19,-,16,TGTGCCAGTAGTGACCCGCGGGCCCTGTCGGGGGTCACCATATATTTT,CASSDPRALSGVTIYF
TRBJ2-7,-,TRBV6-5,-,13,TGTGCCAGCAGTTACTCGTCAGGGAACGAGCAGTACTTC,CASSYSSGNEQYF
TRBJ1-4,-,TRBV25-1,-,16,TGTGCCAGCAGTGGGGGGCGAGGAACCCCTAATGAAAAACTGTTTTTT,CASSGGRGTPNEKLFF
TRBJ2-7,-,TRBV5-6,TRBD2,17,TGTGCCAGCAGCTTAGGGACTAGCGGGAGGGCTCGGAACGAGCAGTACTTC,CASSLGTSGRARNEQYF
TRBJ1-1,few,TRBV12-5,TRBD1,13,TGTGCTAGTTTACAGGGGGCTTTAGCTGAAGCTTTCTTT,CASLQGALAEAFF
TRBJ2-5,-,TRBV25-1,-,14,TGTGCCAGCAGTGGCCGGACGGGACAAGAGACCCAGTACTTC,CASSGRTGQETQYF
TRBJ1-5,once,TRBV6-5,-,14,TGTGCCAGCAGACCGGGGGGGGCCCTCGCGTTCCAGCATTTT,CASRPGGALAFQHF
TRBJ1-6,-,TRBV30,-,16,TGTGCCTGGAGTAAGTTAGTGGGACAACTTAATTCACCCCTCCACTTT,CAWSKLVGQLNSPLHF
TRBJ2-1,-,TRBV6-1,-,13,TGTGCCAGCAGCTATGAGAGGGGGAATAAGCAGTTCTTC,CASSYERGNKQFF
TRBJ2-3,-,TRBV6-6,-,12,TGTGCCAGCAGTCCGGGGGCACGAACGCAGTATTTT,CASSPGARTQYF
TRBJ2-7,-,TRBV27,-,12,TGTGCCACTAGATACAGGGAGTACGAGCAGTACTTC,CATRYREYEQYF
TRBJ1-5,-,TRBV18,TRBD1,17,TGTGCCAGCTCACCTCGACAGGGGAAGACGGGCAATCAGCCCCAGCATTTT,CASSPRQGKTGNQPQHF
TRBJ2-2,-,TRBV9,-,16,TGTGCCAGCAGCGTCAATCAGGGAACGAACACCGGGGAGCTGTTTTTT,CASSVNQGTNTGELFF
TRBJ1-2,-,TRBV6-5,TRBD1,14,TGTGCCAGCAGTGCCGCCGGACAGGACTATGGCTACACCTTC,CASSAAGQDYGYTF
TRBJ2-5,-,TRBV28,-,13,TGTGCCAGCAGTCGAGGGTTAGGGGAGACCCAGTACTTC,CASSRGLGETQYF
TRBJ1-2,-,TRBV12-2,-,15,TGTGCAAGTCGCTTAGCGGAAACGACAGGCTATGGCTACACCTTC,CASRLAETTGYGYTF
TRBJ2-3,once,TRBV5-4,-,14,TGTGCCAGCAGCTTGGGAAACTCAGCAGATACGCAGTATTTT,CASSLGNSADTQYF
TRBJ2-5,-,TRBV5-1,-,14,TGCGCCAGCAGCTTGGTACAGCCCCAAGAGACCCAGTACTTC,CASSLVQPQETQYF
TRBJ2-7,once,TRBV5-8,TRBD1,15,TGTGCCAGCAGCCCGGGACAGGGGAGATCCTACGAGCAGTACTTC,CASSPGQGRSYEQYF
TRBJ1-2,-,TRBV6-5,-,15,TGTGCCAGCACTTCCGAACAGGGCAGTTGGTATGGCTACACCTTC,CASTSEQGSWYGYTF
TRBJ2-7,-,TRBV5-1,-,14,TGCGCCAGCAGCTTGGATCCCGGGGCCTACGAGCAGTACTTC,CASSLDPGAYEQYF
TRBJ2-1,-,TRBV19,-,13,TGTGCCAGTAGTATCGGGCAGGGTGATGAGCAGTTCTTC,CASSIGQGDEQFF
TRBJ2-7,-,TRBV27,TRBD2,16,TGTGCCAGCAGTTTCGGTGGTAGCGGGCCTTCCTACGAGCAGTACTTC,CASSFGGSGPSYEQYF
TRBJ1-2,-,TRBV7-9,TRBD1,16,TGTGCCAGCAGCTTAGTAGAGGCACAGGGGAGAGGAGGCTACACCTTC,CASSLVEAQGRGGYTF
TRBJ2-5,-,TRBV7-7,-,14,TGTGCTAGCAGCTTAGCGCCAGCCCAAGAGACCCAGTACTTC,CASSLAPAQETQYF
TRBJ2-6,-,TRBV27,-,15,TGTGCCAGCACCGGCTTGGGGCCTGGGGCCAACGTCCTGACTTTC,CASTGLGPGANVLTF
TRBJ2-3,-,TRBV5-5,-,15,TGTGCCAGCGGCGGCGGGGCAGCACTCACAGATACGCAGTATTTT,CASGGGAALTDTQYF
TRBJ2-2,-,TRBV7-6,-,17,TGTGCCAGCAGCTCCTATCTCGGACCCGCGAACACCGGGGAGCTGTTTTTT,CASSSYLGPANTGELFF
TRBJ2-3,-,TRBV9,TRBD2,16,TGTGCCAGCAGCGTAGAACCGGGGGGGAGTACAGATACGCAGTATTTT,CASSVEPGGSTDTQYF